The T cell receptor beta chain under discussion was sequenced for a study of shared clonotypes between healthy human individuals. Study-wide background: Researchers drew samples from two women and three men aged 18 to 49. Points from the study as a whole: Memory subsets generally showed lower estimated richness than naive subsets. Generation probability values for non-shared clonotypes were lower than those for clonotypes shared by all four donors. The study found roughly 5.3% of naive CD4 clonotypes shared across a few donors.

V lost 4 bases and J 5 bases, leaving 15 bases between the germline ends. The CDR3 is made up of 15 amino acids. Germline V gives CDR1 SGHAT, CDR2 FQNNGV. Notes on this clone: Its antigen is not identified.

TCRdb's copy holds only in-frame clones and misses some; the assay was immunoSEQ multiplex PCR. The sample records about 1.5 million clones, around 98% being singletons. This TCR came from a man younger than 40 in good health. The specimen sequenced was naive CD4+ T cells sorted from blood. Subset described: CD45RA+ positively selected. The V gene is TRBV11-2, the J gene TRBJ2-1, with D possibly being TRBD2 (6 bases). The CDR3 loop reads CASSSRLRENNEQFF. CDR3 nucleotides: TGTGCCAGCAGCTCCCGTTTGCGGGAAAACAATGAGCAGTTCTTC.